What follows are 32 T cell receptor beta chains derived from one specimen sequenced in a study of Graves' ophthalmopathy and Graves' hyperthyroidism. The study amplified TCR beta CDR3 regions using RNA transcripts. Following a first-round RT-PCR that used HTBI primers, a second-round multiplex PCR was carried out. TCRdb re-derived calls from the multiplex PCR reads in MiXCR, one entry per CDR3 protein. Found here are 500,000 to 700,000 distinct CDR3 sequences, about 20% of them singletons; the top ten hold around 7%. Specimen: peripheral blood. These receptors came from a woman between 18 and 29 years old with stable Graves' hyperthyroidism. Some clones in this sample may be carry-over from other donors' samples.

This clonotype was seen a few times. The chain recombines TRBV6-2 or TRBV6-3 with TRBJ2-2, with D tentatively TRBD2 (5 bases). Trimming removed 4 bases at V and 4 bases at J, with 13 bases between. Looked up from germline, CDR1 is MNHEY and CDR2 is SVGEGT. The CDR3 spans 15 residues. DNA for the CDR3: TGTGCCAGCAGTTTCGATGGCGAGGGCACCGGGGAGCTGTTTTTT. Encoded protein: CASSFDGEGTGELFF.

This clonotype was seen only a few times. A much larger clone differs from this one at a single base, so this may be a read error. V gene TRBV2 combines with J gene TRBJ2-4; D is uncertain. The CDR3 loop spans 15 amino acids. In germline, CDR1 is SNHLY, CDR2 FYNNEI. CDR3 protein: CASSEALLPGQTKFF. In DNA form, the CDR3 reads TGTGCCAGCAGTGAAGCGCTTCTCCCTGGGCAGACGAAGTTCTTC.

This clonotype has a count of ten or more. The rearrangement joins TRBV20-1 to TRBJ1-3; no reliable D call. Trimming left V 5 bases short and J 1 base short, with 6 bases between. The CDR3 length is 12 residues. Germline loops: CDR1 DFQATT, CDR2 SNEGSKA (reference sequence). CDR3 nucleotides: TGCAGTGCTCGTGAATCTGGAAACACCATATATTTT. This sequence encodes CSARESGNTIYF.

This clonotype appeared many times. V gene TRBV6-1 combines with J gene TRBJ1-5, with 8 positions matching TRBD1. The CDR3 has 14 amino acids. Trimming took 7 bases from V and 3 from J; bases not matched to a gene: 5. Per germline, CDR1 MNHNS and CDR2 SASEGT. Written as DNA, the CDR3 is TGTGCCAGCACAGGGGGACAGGTCAATCAGCCCCAGCATTTT. This sequence encodes CASTGGQVNQPQHF.

This clonotype showed up many times. The chain links TRBV6-2 or TRBV6-3 to TRBJ1-6; 7 bases are a match to TRBD1. Germline CDR1 MNHEY, CDR2 SVGEGT. The CDR3 is made up of 14 amino acids. V lost 4 bases and J lost 5; bases outside the gene matches: 2. The CDR3 region has the DNA TGTGCCAGCAGTTCCGGGACAGATAATTCACCCCTCCACTTT. It encodes CASSSGTDNSPLHF.

This clonotype was observed many times. V and J are TRBV6-4 and TRBJ1-5; TRBD1 matches 8 bases. Germline-derived CDR1 and CDR2 are MRHNA and SNTAGT. The CDR3 runs to 18 residues. V lost 6 bases and J lost 2; bases outside the gene matches: 15. Here the CDR3 DNA reads TGTGCCAGCAGCTCAGGACAGGGCATTACGCGAGGCAATCAGCCCCAGCATTTT. Protein: CASSSGQGITRGNQPQHF.

This clonotype was counted at least ten times. V is TRBV7-2 and J is TRBJ2-7, with 8 bases matching TRBD1. The CDR3 is made up of 15 amino acids. V dropped 7 bases and J dropped 4; count of bases not matched to a gene: 12. Germline values: CDR1 SGHTA, CDR2 FQGNSA. The CDR3 here is CASTLGAGGIYEQYF. The CDR3 nucleotides read TGTGCCAGCACCCTTGGGGCAGGGGGCATTTACGAGCAGTACTTC.

V usage is TRBV6-6 and J usage is TRBJ1-1, with 9 bases matching TRBD1. Trimming removed 5 bases from V and 1 base from J; junction bases left unmatched: 5. The CDR3 is 15 residues long. Looked up from germline, CDR1 is MNHNY and CDR2 is SVGAGI (reference sequence). This chain's CDR3 is CASSKTGGPNTEAFF. The DNA for the CDR3 is TGTGCCAGCAGTAAAACAGGGGGCCCGAACACTGAAGCTTTCTTT.

This clonotype was detected a few times. The gene calls are TRBV7-8 and TRBJ1-5; no clear D gene. Germline CDR1 is SGHVS and CDR2 is FQNEAQ. This CDR3 is built from 12 residues. V was trimmed by 2 bases and J by 6 bases, leaving 5 bases between them. This CDR3 reads CASSLPSQPQHF. DNA of the CDR3: TGTGCCAGCAGCTTACCAAGTCAGCCCCAGCATTTT.

The CDR3 DNA follows: TGTGCCAGCTCACCTCTCAGGGCAGACTATGGCTACACCTTC. It encodes CASSPLRADYGYTF. The rearrangement joins TRBV18 to TRBJ1-2, with D possibly TRBD1 on 5 matching bases. The CDR3 runs to 14 residues. V shed 3 bases and J shed 3 bases, with 11 bases lying between them. Germline V gives CDR1 KGHSH, CDR2 LQKENI.

This clonotype was seen at least ten times. The CDR3 loop is CASSPSPGHLAKNIQYF. In nucleotides, the CDR3 is TGTGCCAGCAGCCCCTCACCGGGACACCTAGCCAAAAACATTCAGTACTTC. The gene calls are TRBV12-3 or TRBV12-4 and TRBJ2-4; D perhaps matches TRBD1 (6 bases). This CDR3 has 17 amino acids. Between the trimmed V and J ends, which lost 6 bases and 0 bases, there was a span of 18 bases.

This clonotype has at least ten counts. The genes are TRBV11-1 and TRBJ1-2; 8 nucleotides agree with TRBD1. J lost 1 base, V lost 6 bases, and 10 bases had no gene match. Germline V gives CDR1 SGHAT, CDR2 FQDESV (reference sequence). The CDR3 loop spans 16 amino acids. CDR3 bases: TGTGCCAGCAGATCCCGCTTAGGACAGGGTAACTATGGCTACACCTTC. It encodes CASRSRLGQGNYGYTF.

This clonotype appeared a few times. V is TRBV24-1 and J is TRBJ2-2; possible D gene TRBD1, 6 bases. Germline V gene lookup returns CDR1 KGHDR and CDR2 SFDVKD. The CDR3 is made up of 14 amino acids. Trimming removed 1 base at V and 5 bases at J, with 7 bases between. CDR3 protein: CATSDFQGTGELFF. CDR3 DNA: TGTGCCACCAGTGATTTTCAGGGGACCGGGGAGCTGTTTTTT.

Ten or more counts support this clonotype. The chain uses TRBV10-1 and TRBJ2-5, with D unclear. There are 16 residues in the CDR3. V lost 0 bases and J 2 bases, leaving 13 bases between the germline ends. Germline V CDR1 and CDR2: WNHNN, SYGVQD (reference sequence). As DNA, the CDR3 is TGCGCCAGCAGTGAGTCGTCCCGGTTCGAACAAGAGACCCAGTACTTC. Its protein is CASSESSRFEQETQYF.

The CDR3 loop reads CASSRTGGLETQYF. The CDR3, as DNA: TGTGCCAGCAGCCGGACAGGGGGCTTGGAGACCCAGTACTTC. The chain recombines TRBV12-3 or TRBV12-4 with TRBJ2-5, with TRBD1 matching over 11 bases. With V trimmed by 6 bases and J by 5 bases, 5 bases remained unmatched. The CDR3 totals 14 residues.

This clonotype was counted ten times or more. The chain links TRBV11-2 to TRBJ2-7; TRBD1 might be the D (6 bases). The germline V gene has CDR1 SGHAT and CDR2 FQNNGV. The germline V and J ends were trimmed by 2 bases and 4 bases, with 15 bases remaining between them. The CDR3 is 15 residues long. The CDR3 sequence: CASSLSGDERYEQYF. CDR3 coding DNA: TGTGCCAGCAGCTTATCAGGGGATGAGAGGTACGAGCAGTACTTC.

This clonotype was seen at least ten times. The rearrangement uses TRBV7-2 and TRBJ2-6, with D possibly TRBD2 on 6 matching bases. V was clipped by 2 bases and J by 0 bases, with 14 bases between them. The CDR3 has 18 amino acids. The germline V gene encodes CDR1 SGHTA and CDR2 FQGNSA. DNA of the CDR3: TGTGCCAGCAGCTTACTACACCCCGGGGGCTCTGGGGCCAACGTCCTGACTTTC. Residues: CASSLLHPGGSGANVLTF.

This clonotype has a count of ten or more. This chain links TRBV12-3 or TRBV12-4 with TRBJ2-2; D not resolved. V was shortened by 2 bases and J by 1 base, with 8 bases between the two germline ends. The CDR3 has 15 amino acids. DNA for the CDR3: TGTGCCAGCAGTTTAAGGCACCTGAACACCGGGGAGCTGTTTTTT. This codes for CASSLRHLNTGELFF.

This clonotype was seen at least ten times. The chain employs TRBV6-5 and TRBJ1-1; D is unclear. The germline V gene has CDR1 MNHEY and CDR2 SVGAGI. V was shortened by 10 bases and J by 2 bases, with 20 bases between the two germline ends. The CDR3 extends over 15 amino acids. The CDR3 DNA reads as TGTGCCACGTCGAAACTCGGTGGAGTTAACACTGAAGCTTTCTTT. This gives the protein CATSKLGGVNTEAFF.

This clonotype was picked up a small number of times. This chain joins TRBV18 and TRBJ1-1; 7 nucleotides match TRBD1. CDR1 is KGHSH, CDR2 LQKENI, per germline. J gave up 3 bases and V 3 bases, and 7 bases lay outside the gene matches. CDR3 size: 15 residues. The CDR3 coding sequence is TGTGCCAGCTCACCGACCGACAGGGTAGACACTGAAGCTTTCTTT. This gives the protein CASSPTDRVDTEAFF.

The chain has TRBV6-2 or TRBV6-3 and TRBJ1-2; 7 bases match TRBD1. The CDR3 has 14 amino acids. J gave up 5 bases and V 8 bases, and 11 bases lay outside the gene matches. Germline V gives CDR1 MNHEY, CDR2 SVGEGT. DNA for the CDR3: TGTGCCAGCTCCATGAAGGGGGCGAGGTATGGCTACACCTTC. Protein: CASSMKGARYGYTF.

This clonotype was picked up many times. The chain employs TRBV12-3 or TRBV12-4 and TRBJ1-2; D is ambiguous. This CDR3 comprises 13 residues. V was cut by 7 bases and J by 3 bases, with 12 bases left in between. The CDR3 region has the DNA TGTGCCAGCACCCCACCCGATCACTATGGCTACACCTTC. Encoded protein: CASTPPDHYGYTF.

The chain carries TRBV20-1 and TRBJ2-5; D ambiguous. The germline gives CDR1 DFQATT, CDR2 SNEGSKA (reference sequence). The CDR3 length is 10 residues. Trimming cost V 3 bases and J 6 bases, with 5 bases left between them. The CDR3 here is CSARAKTQYF. CDR3 DNA: TGCAGTGCTAGGGCGAAGACCCAGTACTTC.

V usage is TRBV7-2 and J usage is TRBJ1-2; no clear D. Germline values: CDR1 SGHTA, CDR2 FQGNSA. This CDR3 has 12 amino acids. V was trimmed by 4 bases and J by 7 bases, leaving 10 bases between them. CDR3 sequence reads: CASSYSGGGYTF. The CDR3 region has the DNA TGTGCCAGCAGCTACTCCGGCGGTGGCTACACCTTC.

The chain uses TRBV11-2 and TRBJ2-5; TRBD1 might be the D (5 bases). This CDR3 contains 15 residues. V lost 1 base and J 0 bases, leaving 9 bases between the germline ends. Looked up from germline, CDR1 is SGHAT and CDR2 is FQNNGV. As DNA, the CDR3 is TGTGCCAGCAGCTTAGGGACAACCTACCAAGAGACCCAGTACTTC. It translates to CASSLGTTYQETQYF.

This clonotype was seen ten or more times. This chain joins TRBV28 and TRBJ2-5, with a possible D match to TRBD2 (5 bases). The CDR3 spans 13 residues. Germline CDR1 reads MDHEN; CDR2 reads SYDVKM. V lost 6 bases and J lost 5, with 13 bases in between. The CDR3 sequence: CASRPSGGETQYF. CDR3 nucleotides: TGTGCCAGCAGACCGAGCGGCGGGGAGACCCAGTACTTC.

The sample holds many counts of this clonotype. V gene TRBV20-1 combines with J gene TRBJ1-1; unclear D gene. The CDR3 has 13 amino acids. The V and J ends lost 3 bases and 1 base respectively, with 9 bases between them. Germline lookup yields CDR1 DFQATT and CDR2 SNEGSKA (reference sequence). The CDR3 protein is CSASPHSNTEAFF. The CDR3 bases are TGCAGTGCTAGTCCCCATTCGAACACTGAAGCTTTCTTT.

This clonotype was seen at least ten times. V gene TRBV30 combines with J gene TRBJ1-1; TRBD1 matches at 7 bases. Trimming at V came to 4 bases and at J to 4 bases, leaving 9 bases not matched to a gene. The CDR3 runs 14 residues. Germline CDR1 GTSNPN, CDR2 SVGIG (reference sequence). The CDR3 sequence is CAWTKTGRFTEAFF. DNA for the CDR3: TGTGCCTGGACTAAGACAGGGCGGTTCACTGAAGCTTTCTTT.

The chain uses TRBV29-1 and TRBJ1-2; 7 nucleotides match TRBD1. The V and J ends lost 2 bases and 4 bases, in that order; junction bases with no gene match: 7. Germline V gene lookup returns CDR1 SQVTM and CDR2 ANQGSEA. The CDR3 consists of 14 residues. The CDR3 here is CSVENRGTLYGYTF. Written as DNA, the CDR3 is TGCAGCGTTGAAAACAGGGGAACCCTCTATGGCTACACCTTC.

V is TRBV30 and J is TRBJ1-1, with no clear D. This CDR3 is built from 11 residues. With 7 bases removed from V and 11 bases from J, the gap between germline ends came to 17 bases. Germline V gene data show CDR1 as GTSNPN and CDR2 as SVGIG (reference sequence). CDR3 sequence reads: CAFYPGVRAFF. CDR3 nucleotide sequence: TGTGCCTTTTACCCTGGAGTCAGGGCTTTCTTT.

In this sample, this clonotype turned up a few times. The CDR3 here is CASSIEFGGPNQPQHF. The CDR3 coding sequence is TGTGCCAGTAGTATCGAGTTTGGGGGCCCGAATCAGCCCCAGCATTTT. V usage is TRBV19 and J usage is TRBJ1-5; maybe TRBD1 (6 bases). The CDR3 is made up of 16 amino acids. Deletions cut 3 bases from V and 4 bases from J, with 16 bases between. CDR1 is LNHDA, CDR2 SQIVND, per germline (reference sequence). Using reference TRBV19 and TRBJ1-5 for the parts outside the CDR3, the full variable domain is DGGITQSPKYLFRKEGQNVTLSCEQNLNHDAMYWYRQDPGQGLRLIYYSQIVNDFQKGDIAEGYSVSREKKESFPLTVTSAQKNPTAFYLCASSIEFGGPNQPQHFGDGTRLSIL.

This clonotype appeared many times. This chain uses TRBV5-1 with TRBJ2-2, with 13 bases that match TRBD2. Germline trimming cut 7 bases from V and 0 bases from J; bases unmatched to any gene: 9. Germline CDR1 SGHRS, CDR2 YFSETQ. CDR3 size: 18 residues. The DNA of the CDR3 is TGCGCCAGCGGACTAGCGGGAGCCCTAGTCGCGAACACCGGGGAGCTGTTTTTT. Protein: CASGLAGALVANTGELFF.